This T cell receptor (beta chain) derives from a study of control samples from healthy donors and cancer patients. Looked up from germline, CDR1 is SEHNR and CDR2 is FQNEAQ (reference sequence). There are 14 residues in the CDR3. The V end was cut by 5 bases, the J end by 5 bases, with 12 bases between. Here immunoSEQ multiplex PCR was the method, and the copy in TCRdb shows in-frame clones only, minus some. The sample records more than 70,000 clones, 94% being singletons. Points on this clone: The same CDR3 arises from other DNA sequences in this sample as well.

Source material: blood. The V call is TRBV7-9, the J call TRBJ1-4, with D perhaps matching TRBD1 (6 bases). The sequence was collected from a woman aged 30 to 39 in good health. The DNA of the CDR3 is TGTGCCAGCAGCCTGGGACAAGGAAATGAAAAACTGTTTTTT. It codes for CASSLGQGNEKLFF.